What follows are 27 T cell receptor beta chains derived from one specimen sequenced in a study of blood T cell repertoires in COVID-19. Method: immunoSEQ multiplex PCR; TCRdb's copy keeps in-frame clones and lacks some. The sample consists of about 170,000 clones, more than 65% of them appearing once. The specimen was peripheral blood. The receptors were gathered from a human donor with acute or convalescent COVID-19. The donor label of this sample is uncertain.

V and J are TRBV7-9 and TRBJ2-7; 8 nucleotides line up with TRBD1. With 1 base clipped from V and 1 base from J, the junction kept 6 bases outside the gene matches. Germline V gives CDR1 SEHNR, CDR2 FQNEAQ (reference sequence). The CDR3 contains 16 residues. The CDR3, as DNA: TGTGCCAGCAGCTTAGTGTTACAGGGGGGATCCTACGAGCAGTACTTC. Translation: CASSLVLQGGSYEQYF.

The rearrangement joins TRBV5-4 to TRBJ1-6, with 9 bases fitting TRBD1. Germline-derived CDR1 and CDR2 are SGHNT and YYREEE (reference sequence). The CDR3 has 16 amino acids. The ends lost 1 base at V and 7 bases at J; junction bases unmatched: 6. CDR3 bases: TGTGCCAGCAGCTTGCCGGGACAGGGCGAGAATTCACCCCTCCACTTT. Amino acids: CASSLPGQGENSPLHF.

The rearrangement joins TRBV15 to TRBJ2-7, with D tentatively TRBD2 (5 bases). There are 14 residues in the CDR3. Germline CDR1 is LNHNV and CDR2 is YYDKDF (reference sequence). Trimming stripped 1 base from V and 3 bases from J, with 10 bases between. The CDR3 loop reads CATSRGEQIYEQYF. The CDR3 bases are TGTGCCACCAGCAGAGGGGAGCAGATCTACGAGCAGTACTTC.

This sequence joins TRBV19 and TRBJ1-1; 7 bases are a match to TRBD1. Germline loops: CDR1 LNHDA, CDR2 SQIVND (reference sequence). The CDR3 has 14 amino acids. V shed 4 bases, J shed 5 bases, and the junction held 7 bases outside the gene matches. CDR3 sequence reads: CASSRRQGITEAFF. The CDR3 bases are TGTGCCAGTAGTAGACGACAGGGTATAACTGAAGCTTTCTTT. Supplemented by reference TRBV19 and TRBJ1-1, the full variable domain reads DGGITQSPKYLFRKEGQNVTLSCEQNLNHDAMYWYRQDPGQGLRLIYYSQIVNDFQKGDIAEGYSVSREKKESFPLTVTSAQKNPTAFYLCASSRRQGITEAFFGQGTRLTVV.

This clone has just one count. This chain joins TRBV6-2 or TRBV6-3 and TRBJ2-2, with D possibly matching TRBD2 (5 bases). The V and J ends lost 4 bases and 5 bases respectively, with 17 bases between them. The germline gives CDR1 MNHEY, CDR2 SVGEGT. There are 16 residues in the CDR3. DNA for the CDR3: TGTGCCAGCAGTTCCCCAACCCGTAGCGTTACCGGGGAGCTGTTTTTT. Translating it yields CASSSPTRSVTGELFF.

On this clone: This specimen includes other DNA sequences encoding the same CDR3. The rearrangement uses TRBV10-1 and TRBJ1-4; 7 bases fit TRBD1. V trimming: 9 bases; J trimming: 6 bases; junction bases outside the gene matches: 7. The CDR3 consists of 13 residues. The germline gives CDR1 WNHNN, CDR2 SYGVQD (reference sequence). DNA of the CDR3: TGCGCCAGTAGCCGACAGGGAGATGAAAAACTGTTTTTT. Its protein is CASSRQGDEKLFF.

This chain links TRBV7-8 with TRBJ2-3; 8 nucleotides agree with TRBD1. V lost 4 bases and J lost 1; bases outside the gene matches: 7. Germline V gene lookup returns CDR1 SGHVS and CDR2 FQNEAQ. The CDR3 sequence is 16 residues long. This chain's CDR3 is CASSSNDRGGTDTQYF. The DNA of the CDR3 is TGTGCCAGCAGCTCCAACGACAGGGGTGGCACAGATACGCAGTATTTT.

This clone was seen a few times. This sequence joins TRBV3-1 (or the pseudogene TRBV3-2) and TRBJ2-3; 12 bases match TRBD2. There are 16 residues in the CDR3. Looked up from germline, CDR1 is LGHDT and CDR2 is YNNKEL (reference sequence). With 4 bases clipped from V and 6 bases from J, the junction kept 8 bases outside the gene matches. The CDR3 is CASSRLTSGRADTQYF. The CDR3 nucleotides read TGTGCCAGCAGCCGCCTGACTAGCGGGAGAGCGGATACGCAGTATTTT.

The gene calls are TRBV7-2 and TRBJ2-7; the D gene is possibly TRBD2 (7 bases). The germline V and J ends were trimmed by 5 bases and 3 bases, with 14 bases remaining between them. The germline gives CDR1 SGHTA, CDR2 FQGNSA. The CDR3 runs to 14 residues. The CDR3 region is CASSPKGEGYEQYF. CDR3 coding DNA: TGTGCCAGCAGCCCTAAGGGGGAGGGCTACGAGCAGTACTTC.

The chain has TRBV11-2 and TRBJ1-5, with unresolved D. The CDR3 runs to 14 residues. V was cut by 1 base and J by 1 base, with 5 bases left in between. Germline values: CDR1 SGHAT, CDR2 FQNNGV. This CDR3 reads CASSLGPSNQPQHF. Here the CDR3 DNA reads TGTGCCAGCAGCTTAGGGCCAAGCAATCAGCCCCAGCATTTT.

V is TRBV19 and J is TRBJ2-1, with 7 bases that match TRBD2. The CDR3 length is 15 residues. Germline loops: CDR1 LNHDA, CDR2 SQIVND (reference sequence). J was trimmed by 2 bases and V by 2 bases; bases with no gene match: 3. This CDR3 is CASSISLAAYNEQFF. The CDR3 bases are TGTGCCAGTAGTATAAGTCTAGCGGCCTACAATGAGCAGTTCTTC.

The CDR3 DNA follows: TGTGCCAGCAGCCATCTCGCGAGCGGGGGGAGCAATGAGCAGTTCTTC. The encoded protein is CASSHLASGGSNEQFF. The rearrangement joins TRBV4-2 to TRBJ2-1; TRBD2 matches 9 bases. The CDR3 contains 16 residues. Trimming took 3 bases from V and 6 from J; bases not matched to a gene: 9. The V gene's germline CDR1 is LGHNA and CDR2 YNFKEQ.

This chain links TRBV2 with TRBJ1-5, with D unclear. The CDR3 consists of 16 residues. V lost 7 bases and J 0 bases, leaving 16 bases between the germline ends. Germline CDR1 reads SNHLY; CDR2 reads FYNNEI. CDR3 coding DNA: TGTGCCAGCATCCTAGACTCGGGATATAGCAATCAGCCCCAGCATTTT. This codes for CASILDSGYSNQPQHF.

The rearrangement joins TRBV7-3 to TRBJ2-1; tentative D call: TRBD1 (5 bases). CDR1 is SGHTA and CDR2 is FQGTGA in the germline V gene. This CDR3 has 13 amino acids. With 5 bases removed from V and 9 bases from J, the gap between germline ends came to 14 bases. The CDR3 spells CASSPLAQGEQFF. In DNA form, the CDR3 reads TGTGCCAGCAGCCCCCTCGCCCAGGGTGAGCAGTTCTTC.

This clone was counted between two and nine times. The rearrangement joins TRBV5-1 to TRBJ2-7; 9 bases align to TRBD1. V dropped 4 bases and J dropped 7; count of bases not matched to a gene: 12. The V gene's germline CDR1 is SGHRS and CDR2 YFSETQ. The CDR3 extends over 15 amino acids. The CDR3 coding sequence is TGCGCCAGCAGCCTAACCGGGACAGGGATTGATGAGCAGTACTTC. Translation gives CASSLTGTGIDEQYF.

The V and J genes are TRBV6-5 and TRBJ2-7, with D tentatively TRBD2 (5 bases). Looked up from germline, CDR1 is MNHEY and CDR2 is SVGAGI. V was cut by 8 bases and J by 3 bases, with 14 bases left in between. The CDR3 extends over 13 amino acids. In DNA, the CDR3 is TGTGCCAGCCGTTGGACGGGGATCTACGAGCAGTACTTC. Amino acid sequence: CASRWTGIYEQYF.

V usage is TRBV6-5 and J usage is TRBJ2-3; no definite D call. Germline loops: CDR1 MNHEY, CDR2 SVGAGI. This CDR3 region has 12 residues. The ends were cut back, 7 bases at V and 1 base at J, with 6 bases in the middle. The CDR3 nucleotides are TGTGCCAGCACCACGGGCACAGATACGCAGTATTTT. It encodes CASTTGTDTQYF.

This clone was observed a handful of times. The J gene is TRBJ1-6, the V gene TRBV7-9; 9 bases are shared with TRBD1. The CDR3 spans 15 residues. Per germline, CDR1 SEHNR and CDR2 FQNEAQ (reference sequence). Trimming at V came to 8 bases and at J to 10 bases, leaving 12 bases not matched to a gene. The CDR3 region has the DNA TGTGCCAGCCAATTTGCGGGACAGGGAACATCACCCCTCCACTTT. Protein sequence: CASQFAGQGTSPLHF.

The V call is TRBV7-9, the J call TRBJ1-1; 8 nucleotides align to TRBD1. Germline V gives CDR1 SEHNR, CDR2 FQNEAQ (reference sequence). V was pared by 5 bases and J by 5 bases, with 13 bases of the junction left unmatched. The CDR3 covers 16 residues. The CDR3 reads CASSVTGGSAWTEAFF. The DNA for the CDR3 is TGTGCCAGCAGCGTAACAGGGGGTTCGGCTTGGACTGAAGCTTTCTTT.

The CDR3, as DNA: TGTGCCAGCAGTTCTAGCGGCTTAGAGACCCAGTACTTC. Amino acid sequence: CASSSSGLETQYF. The rearrangement uses TRBV7-9 and TRBJ2-5; 7 bases match TRBD2. Trimming at V came to 6 bases and at J to 4 bases, leaving 5 bases not matched to a gene. Germline lookup yields CDR1 SEHNR and CDR2 FQNEAQ (reference sequence). This CDR3 contains 13 residues.

The chain is built from TRBV6-5 and TRBJ1-2; D unresolved. Per germline, CDR1 MNHEY and CDR2 SVGAGI. The V gene lost 6 bases and the J gene lost 2 bases, with 16 bases spanning the gap. CDR3 size: 15 residues. CDR3 in DNA: TGTGCCAGCAGACCCCCTGGGAGCCTAAACTATGGCTACACCTTC. Amino acids: CASRPPGSLNYGYTF.

V and J are TRBV7-9 and TRBJ2-7, with 11 nucleotides matching TRBD2. Germline-derived CDR1 and CDR2 are SEHNR and FQNEAQ (reference sequence). This CDR3 comprises 16 residues. V dropped 8 bases and J dropped 2; count of bases not matched to a gene: 11. CDR3 residues: CASEKGQGLAAYEQYF. CDR3 in DNA: TGTGCCAGCGAAAAGGGTCAGGGACTAGCGGCCTACGAGCAGTACTTC.

The rearrangement joins TRBV6-1 to TRBJ1-5; D ambiguous. CDR1 is MNHNS and CDR2 is SASEGT in the germline V gene. Trimming took off 0 bases at V and 5 bases at J, with 14 bases between the two ends. The CDR3 is 16 residues long. CDR3 sequence reads: CASSEARLGGYQPQHF. The CDR3 DNA reads as TGTGCCAGCAGTGAAGCTCGATTGGGCGGGTATCAGCCCCAGCATTTT.

This chain joins TRBV5-6 and TRBJ1-2; TRBD1 agrees at 7 bases. The CDR3 is made up of 12 amino acids. CDR1 and CDR2 from the germline V gene are SGHDT and YYEEEE. The J segment lost 9 bases and the V segment lost 4 bases, leaving 6 bases of the junction unmatched. The CDR3 is CASSLTGARYTF. The CDR3 DNA reads TGTGCCAGCAGCCTAACAGGGGCACGCTACACCTTC.

This sequence joins TRBV9 and TRBJ2-1; D not certain. Between the trimmed V and J ends, which lost 3 bases and 9 bases, there was a span of 19 bases. The length of the CDR3 is 15 residues. The V gene's germline CDR1 is SGDLS and CDR2 YYNGEE. The CDR3 loop reads CASSASELFGSEQFF. Here the CDR3 DNA reads TGTGCCAGCAGCGCCAGCGAGCTCTTCGGTAGTGAGCAGTTCTTC.

The rearrangement uses TRBV2 and TRBJ1-6; no reliable D call. CDR1 and CDR2 (germline): SNHLY, FYNNEI. The CDR3 length is 12 residues. Trimming shortened V by 7 bases and J by 6 bases, and 7 bases separated the two germline ends. The CDR3 protein is CASMRVNSPLHF. CDR3 coding DNA: TGTGCCAGCATGAGGGTTAATTCACCCCTCCACTTT.

A single count supports this clone. V is TRBV9 and J is TRBJ2-7; TRBD2 aligns across 11 bases. Unmatched junction bases numbered 4, after V lost 4 bases and J lost 4 bases. From germline, CDR1 is SGDLS and CDR2 YYNGEE. The CDR3 is 14 amino acids. The CDR3 sequence is CASSFGTSGYEQYF. In DNA, the CDR3 is TGTGCCAGCAGCTTCGGGACTAGCGGATACGAGCAGTACTTC.